The T cell receptor (beta chain) under discussion was sequenced for a study of T cell responses to AZD1222 COVID-19 vaccine. Method: immunoSEQ multiplex PCR; TCRdb's copy keeps in-frame clones and lacks some. The sample records around 99,000 clones, roughly 87% being singletons. Sequenced here: peripheral blood, sampled on day 0 of AZD1222 vaccination. The clonotype originates from an adult in good health.

The CDR3 DNA follows: TGTGCCAGCAGTTTAACGGGACTAGCGGGCCACAATGAGCAGTTCTTC. Translated, it gives CASSLTGLAGHNEQFF. This chain uses TRBV27 with TRBJ2-1, with TRBD2 identical over 12 bases. The CDR3 runs 16 residues. J lost 5 bases, V lost 2 bases, and 4 bases had no gene match. Germline V gives CDR1 MNHEY, CDR2 SMNVEV (reference sequence).